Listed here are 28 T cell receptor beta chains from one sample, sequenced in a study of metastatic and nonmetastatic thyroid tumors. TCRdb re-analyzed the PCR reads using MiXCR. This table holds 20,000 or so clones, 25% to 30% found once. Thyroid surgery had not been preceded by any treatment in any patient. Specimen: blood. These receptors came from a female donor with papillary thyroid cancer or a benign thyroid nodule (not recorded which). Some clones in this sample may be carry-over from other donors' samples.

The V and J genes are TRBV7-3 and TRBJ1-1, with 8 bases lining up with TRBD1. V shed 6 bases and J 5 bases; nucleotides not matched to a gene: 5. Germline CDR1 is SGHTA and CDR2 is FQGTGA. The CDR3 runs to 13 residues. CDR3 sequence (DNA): TGTGCCAGCAGTGGACAGGGACGGACTGAAGCTTTCTTT. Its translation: CASSGQGRTEAFF.

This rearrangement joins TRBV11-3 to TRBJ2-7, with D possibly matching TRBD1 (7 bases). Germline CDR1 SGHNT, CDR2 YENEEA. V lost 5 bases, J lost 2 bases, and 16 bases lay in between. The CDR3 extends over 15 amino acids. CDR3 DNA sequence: TGTGCCAGCAGCGGGCGGGGACAGACCCCCTACGAGCAGTACTTC. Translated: CASSGRGQTPYEQYF.

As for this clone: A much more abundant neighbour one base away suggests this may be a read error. DNA for the CDR3: TGTGCCAGCAGTGATGGGGGGGGGGGTTCTAGCCACACCTTC. This encodes CASSDGGGGSSHTF. This chain joins TRBV2 and TRBJ1-2, with D possibly TRBD1 on 5 matching bases. The CDR3 totals 14 residues. The ends were cut back, 3 bases at V and 12 bases at J, with 20 bases in the middle. The germline V gene encodes CDR1 SNHLY and CDR2 FYNNEI.

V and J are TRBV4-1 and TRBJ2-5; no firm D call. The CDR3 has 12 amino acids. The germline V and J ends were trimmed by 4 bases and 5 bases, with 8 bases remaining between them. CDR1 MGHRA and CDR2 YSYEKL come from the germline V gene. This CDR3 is CASSPSTETQYF. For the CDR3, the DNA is TGCGCCAGCAGCCCCAGTACGGAGACCCAGTACTTC.

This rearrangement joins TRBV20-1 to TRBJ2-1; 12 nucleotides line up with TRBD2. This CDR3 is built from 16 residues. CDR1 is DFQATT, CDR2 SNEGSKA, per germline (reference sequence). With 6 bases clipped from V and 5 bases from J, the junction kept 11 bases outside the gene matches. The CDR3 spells CSALETSGSSNNEQFF. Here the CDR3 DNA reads TGCAGTGCCCTCGAGACTAGCGGGAGCTCGAACAATGAGCAGTTCTTC.

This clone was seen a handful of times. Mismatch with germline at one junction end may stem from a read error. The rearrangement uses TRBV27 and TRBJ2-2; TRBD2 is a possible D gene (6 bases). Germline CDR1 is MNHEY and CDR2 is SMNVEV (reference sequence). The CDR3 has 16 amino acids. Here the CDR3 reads CANSFWGVLSTGELFF. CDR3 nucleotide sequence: TGTGCCAACAGTTTTTGGGGGGTACTTAGCACCGGGGAGCTGTTTTTT.

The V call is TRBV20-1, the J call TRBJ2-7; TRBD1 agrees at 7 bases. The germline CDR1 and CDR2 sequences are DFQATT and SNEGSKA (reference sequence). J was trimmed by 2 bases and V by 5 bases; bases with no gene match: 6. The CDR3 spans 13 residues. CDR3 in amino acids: CSAAEGQTYEQYF. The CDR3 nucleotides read TGCAGTGCTGCAGAGGGACAGACCTACGAGCAGTACTTC.

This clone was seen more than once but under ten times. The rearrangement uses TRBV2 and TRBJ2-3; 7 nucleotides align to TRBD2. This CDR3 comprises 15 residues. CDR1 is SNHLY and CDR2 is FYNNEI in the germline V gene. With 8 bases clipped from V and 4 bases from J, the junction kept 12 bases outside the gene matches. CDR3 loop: CASRSGTMVPDTQYF. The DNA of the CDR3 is TGTGCCAGCCGTTCTGGGACTATGGTCCCAGATACGCAGTATTTT.

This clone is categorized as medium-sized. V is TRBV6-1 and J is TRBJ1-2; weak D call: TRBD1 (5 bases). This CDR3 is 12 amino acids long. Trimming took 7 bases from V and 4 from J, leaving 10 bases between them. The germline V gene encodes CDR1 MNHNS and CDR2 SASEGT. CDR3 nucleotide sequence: TGTGCCAGCAACCGGGACGGCTATGGCTACACCTTC. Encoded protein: CASNRDGYGYTF.

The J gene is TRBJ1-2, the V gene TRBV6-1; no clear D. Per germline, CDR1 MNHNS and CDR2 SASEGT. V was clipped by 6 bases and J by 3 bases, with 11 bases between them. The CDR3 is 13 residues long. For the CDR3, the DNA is TGTGCCAGCAGCGTCGCGGCTCACTATGGCTACACCTTC. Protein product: CASSVAAHYGYTF.

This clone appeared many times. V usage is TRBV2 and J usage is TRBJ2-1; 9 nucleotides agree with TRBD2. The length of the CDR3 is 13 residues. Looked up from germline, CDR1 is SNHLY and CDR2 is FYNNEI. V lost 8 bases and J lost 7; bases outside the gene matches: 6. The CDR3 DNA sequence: TGTGCCAGCTGCGGGGGGGAAAGGAATGAGCAGTTCTTC. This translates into CASCGGERNEQFF.

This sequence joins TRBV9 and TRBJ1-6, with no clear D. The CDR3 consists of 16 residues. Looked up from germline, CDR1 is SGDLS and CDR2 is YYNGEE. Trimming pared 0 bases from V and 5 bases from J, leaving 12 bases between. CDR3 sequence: CASSVDPHCHNSPLHF. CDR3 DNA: TGTGCCAGCAGCGTAGATCCGCATTGCCATAATTCACCCCTCCACTTT.

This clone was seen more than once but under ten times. The chain's CDR3 is CASSSEERRYGYTF. The CDR3 DNA reads TGTGCCAGCAGTAGCGAGGAAAGGAGATATGGCTACACCTTC. V gene TRBV28 combines with J gene TRBJ1-2; D gene unclear. This CDR3 spans 14 amino acids. Trimming left V 5 bases short and J 5 bases short, with 15 bases between. Per the germline V gene, CDR1 is MDHEN and CDR2 is SYDVKM.

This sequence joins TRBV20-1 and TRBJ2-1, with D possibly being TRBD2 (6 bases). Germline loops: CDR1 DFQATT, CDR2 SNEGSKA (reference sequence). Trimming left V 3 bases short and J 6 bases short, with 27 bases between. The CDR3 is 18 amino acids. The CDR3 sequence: CSASSPAWRAGGVNEQFF. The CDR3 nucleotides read TGCAGTGCTAGCAGTCCCGCGTGGAGGGCTGGCGGGGTCAATGAGCAGTTCTTC.

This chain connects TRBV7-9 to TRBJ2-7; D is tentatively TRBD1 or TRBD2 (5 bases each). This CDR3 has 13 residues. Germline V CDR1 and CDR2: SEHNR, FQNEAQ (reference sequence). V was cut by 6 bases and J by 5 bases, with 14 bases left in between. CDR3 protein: CASRSGQGDEQYF. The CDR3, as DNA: TGTGCCAGCAGATCAGGCCAGGGAGACGAGCAGTACTTC.

CDR3: CSALPWDSEAFF. The CDR3 DNA follows: TGCAGTGCTCTTCCTTGGGACAGTGAAGCTTTCTTT. J is TRBJ1-1 and V is TRBV20-1; 7 nucleotides match TRBD1. Germline trimming cut 5 bases from V and 7 bases from J; bases unmatched to any gene: 7. This CDR3 has 12 amino acids. Germline V lookup: CDR1 DFQATT, CDR2 SNEGSKA (reference sequence).

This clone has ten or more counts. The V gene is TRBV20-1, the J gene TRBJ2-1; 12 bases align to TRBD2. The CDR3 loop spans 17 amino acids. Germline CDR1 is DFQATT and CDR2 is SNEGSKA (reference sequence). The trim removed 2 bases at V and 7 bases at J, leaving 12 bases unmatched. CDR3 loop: CSARSETSGSEGNEQFF. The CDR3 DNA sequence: TGCAGTGCTAGATCTGAGACTAGCGGGAGTGAGGGGAATGAGCAGTTCTTC.

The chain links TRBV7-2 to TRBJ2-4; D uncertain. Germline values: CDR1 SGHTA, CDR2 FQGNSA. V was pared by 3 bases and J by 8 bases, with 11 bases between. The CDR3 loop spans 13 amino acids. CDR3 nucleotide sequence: TGTGCCAGCAGCTTCCCGCAGGTTGACATTCAGTACTTC. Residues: CASSFPQVDIQYF.

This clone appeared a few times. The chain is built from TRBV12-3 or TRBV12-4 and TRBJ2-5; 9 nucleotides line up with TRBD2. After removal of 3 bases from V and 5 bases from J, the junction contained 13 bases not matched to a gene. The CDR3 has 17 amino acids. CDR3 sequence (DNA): TGTGCCAGCAGTTTCAGCGGGAGGTGGCCAGGAGGGGAGACCCAGTACTTC. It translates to CASSFSGRWPGGETQYF.

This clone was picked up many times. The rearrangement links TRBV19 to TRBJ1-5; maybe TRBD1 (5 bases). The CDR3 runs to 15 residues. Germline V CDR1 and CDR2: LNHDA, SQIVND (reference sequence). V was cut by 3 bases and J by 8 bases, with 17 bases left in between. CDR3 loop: CASSISGGPGKPQHF. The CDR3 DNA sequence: TGTGCCAGTAGTATCAGTGGGGGACCCGGGAAGCCCCAGCATTTT. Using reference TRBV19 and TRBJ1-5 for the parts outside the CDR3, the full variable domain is DGGITQSPKYLFRKEGQNVTLSCEQNLNHDAMYWYRQDPGQGLRLIYYSQIVNDFQKGDIAEGYSVSREKKESFPLTVTSAQKNPTAFYLCASSISGGPGKPQHFGDGTRLSIL.

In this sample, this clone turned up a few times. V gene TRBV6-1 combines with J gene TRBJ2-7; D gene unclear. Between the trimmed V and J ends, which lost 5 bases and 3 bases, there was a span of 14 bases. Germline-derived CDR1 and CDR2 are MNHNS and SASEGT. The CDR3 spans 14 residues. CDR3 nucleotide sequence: TGTGCCAGCAGTTTAGACCCCGTCCGCTACGAGCAGTACTTC. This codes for CASSLDPVRYEQYF.

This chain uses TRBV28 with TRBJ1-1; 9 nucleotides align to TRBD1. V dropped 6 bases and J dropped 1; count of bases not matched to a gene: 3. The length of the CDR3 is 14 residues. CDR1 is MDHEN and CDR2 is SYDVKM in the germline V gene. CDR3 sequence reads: CASSTQGANTEAFF. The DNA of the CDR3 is TGTGCCAGCAGCACACAGGGGGCGAACACTGAAGCTTTCTTT.

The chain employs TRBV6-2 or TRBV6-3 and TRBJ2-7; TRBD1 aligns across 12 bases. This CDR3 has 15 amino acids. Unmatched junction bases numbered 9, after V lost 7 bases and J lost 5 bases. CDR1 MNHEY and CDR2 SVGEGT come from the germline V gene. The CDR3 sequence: CASTKTGTGGDEQYF. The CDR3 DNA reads TGTGCCAGCACTAAGACCGGGACAGGGGGCGACGAGCAGTACTTC.

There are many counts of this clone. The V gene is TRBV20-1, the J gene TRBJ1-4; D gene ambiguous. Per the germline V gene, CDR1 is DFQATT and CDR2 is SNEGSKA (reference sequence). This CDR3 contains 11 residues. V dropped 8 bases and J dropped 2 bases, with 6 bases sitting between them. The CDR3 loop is CSSRTNEKLFF. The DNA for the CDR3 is TGCAGTAGTCGGACTAATGAAAAACTGTTTTTT.

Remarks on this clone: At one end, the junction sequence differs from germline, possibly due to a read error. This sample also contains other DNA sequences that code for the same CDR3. The chain's CDR3 is CASSFGRAGVAEQYF. The CDR3 bases are TGTGCTAGCAGCTTCGGTAGAGCTGGAGTGGCCGAGCAGTACTTC. This chain joins TRBV7-9 and TRBJ2-7; D is unresolved. The CDR3 covers 15 residues. Germline assignment: CDR1 SEHNR and CDR2 FQNEAQ (reference sequence).

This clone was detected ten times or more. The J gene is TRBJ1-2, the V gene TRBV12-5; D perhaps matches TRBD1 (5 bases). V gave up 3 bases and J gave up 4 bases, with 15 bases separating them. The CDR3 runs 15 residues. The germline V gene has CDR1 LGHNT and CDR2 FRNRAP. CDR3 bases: TGTGCTAGTGGTTTCCCGAGCAGGGAAGGCTATGGCTACACCTTC. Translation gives CASGFPSREGYGYTF.

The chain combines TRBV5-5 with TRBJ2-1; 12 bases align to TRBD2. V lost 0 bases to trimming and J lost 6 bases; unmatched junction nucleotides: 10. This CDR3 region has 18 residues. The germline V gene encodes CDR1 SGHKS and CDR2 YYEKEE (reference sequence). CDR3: CASSLGLAGESSVNEQFF. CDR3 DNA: TGTGCCAGCAGCTTGGGACTAGCGGGAGAGTCGTCGGTCAATGAGCAGTTCTTC.

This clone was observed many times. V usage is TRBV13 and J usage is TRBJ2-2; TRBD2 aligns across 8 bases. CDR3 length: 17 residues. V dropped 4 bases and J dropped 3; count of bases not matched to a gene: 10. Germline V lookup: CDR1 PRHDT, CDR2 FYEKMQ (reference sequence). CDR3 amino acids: CASSSPWSGRDTGELFF. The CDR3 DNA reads TGTGCCAGCAGCTCTCCGTGGAGCGGGAGAGACACCGGGGAGCTGTTTTTT.